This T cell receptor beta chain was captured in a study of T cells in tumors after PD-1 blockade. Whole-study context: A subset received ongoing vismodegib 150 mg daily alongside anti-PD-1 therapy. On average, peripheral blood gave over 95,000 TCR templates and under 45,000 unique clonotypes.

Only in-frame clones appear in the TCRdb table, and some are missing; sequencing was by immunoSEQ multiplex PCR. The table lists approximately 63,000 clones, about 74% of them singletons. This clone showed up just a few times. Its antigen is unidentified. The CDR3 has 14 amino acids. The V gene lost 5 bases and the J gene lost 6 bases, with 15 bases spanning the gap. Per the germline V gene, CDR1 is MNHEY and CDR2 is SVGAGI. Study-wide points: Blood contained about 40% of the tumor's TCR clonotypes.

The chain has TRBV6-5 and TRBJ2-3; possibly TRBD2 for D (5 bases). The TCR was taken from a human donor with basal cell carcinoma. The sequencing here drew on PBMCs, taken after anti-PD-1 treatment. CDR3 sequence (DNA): TGTGCCAGCAGTACCCTAGCCGGTGCGGATACGCAGTATTTT. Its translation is CASSTLAGADTQYF.